The next 23 T cell receptor beta chains were all read from a single sample in a study of T cell responses to AZD1222 COVID-19 vaccine. Libraries were prepared by immunoSEQ multiplex PCR; TCRdb keeps only in-frame clonotypes and omits some of them. Of some 140,000 clones listed, roughly 93% are singletons. This specimen was peripheral blood, taken on day 0 of AZD1222 vaccination. Source of these receptors: an adult in good health.

This chain's CDR3 is CAIRGTENTEAFF. As DNA, the CDR3 is TGTGCCATCAGGGGGACAGAGAACACTGAAGCTTTCTTT. The V and J genes are TRBV10-3 and TRBJ1-1; TRBD1 matches at 7 bases. Germline-derived CDR1 and CDR2 are ENHRY and SYGVKD. The CDR3 totals 13 residues. The V and J ends lost 6 bases and 1 base, in that order; junction bases with no gene match: 2.

A word on this clone: Other DNA sequences within the sample encode an identical CDR3. The CDR3 sequence is CASSSTGGTGELFF. CDR3 nucleotides: TGTGCCAGCAGTTCTACAGGGGGCACCGGGGAGCTGTTTTTT. The chain has TRBV6-5 and TRBJ2-2, with 8 nucleotides matching TRBD1. CDR1 and CDR2 from the germline V gene are MNHEY and SVGAGI. V lost 4 bases to trimming and J lost 4 bases; unmatched junction nucleotides: 2. The CDR3 length is 14 residues.

The table lists this clone with a count of one. The V call is TRBV18, the J call TRBJ1-1; D unclear. V was trimmed by 2 bases and J by 7 bases, leaving 17 bases between them. Germline V lookup: CDR1 KGHSH, CDR2 LQKENI. CDR3 length equals 15 residues. The CDR3 is CASSPSLGRNLEAFF. CDR3 nucleotide sequence: TGTGCCAGCTCACCATCGTTGGGCAGGAATCTTGAAGCTTTCTTT. Full variable domain (outside the CDR3, taken from reference TRBV18 and TRBJ1-1): NAGVMQNPRHLVRRRGQEARLRCSPMKGHSHVYWYRQLPEEGLKFMVYLQKENIIDESGMPKERFSAEFPKEGPSILRIQQVVRGDSAAYFCASSPSLGRNLEAFFGQGTRLTVV.

The chain employs TRBV18 and TRBJ2-3; no clear D gene. Germline lookup yields CDR1 KGHSH and CDR2 LQKENI. CDR3 length: 15 amino acids. Trimming cost V 1 base and J 0 bases, with 8 bases left between them. CDR3 nucleotides: TGTGCCAGCTCACCACGAGGTGCTAGCACAGATACGCAGTATTTT. Amino acids: CASSPRGASTDTQYF. Complete variable domain (other parts from reference TRBV18 and TRBJ2-3): NAGVMQNPRHLVRRRGQEARLRCSPMKGHSHVYWYRQLPEEGLKFMVYLQKENIIDESGMPKERFSAEFPKEGPSILRIQQVVRGDSAAYFCASSPRGASTDTQYFGPGTRLTVL.

The CDR3 bases are TGTGCCAGCAGCGCAACCGGGACTCAGAACACCGGGGAGCTGTTTTTT. It encodes CASSATGTQNTGELFF. The rearrangement joins TRBV9 to TRBJ2-2, with D perhaps TRBD2 (6 bases). With 3 bases removed from V and 1 base from J, the gap between germline ends came to 13 bases. The CDR3 is 16 amino acids. Germline lookup yields CDR1 SGDLS and CDR2 YYNGEE.

V and J are TRBV7-4 and TRBJ2-6; possibly TRBD1 for D (6 bases). The ends were cut back, 5 bases at V and 5 bases at J, with 25 bases in the middle. The CDR3 extends over 19 amino acids. Germline-derived CDR1 and CDR2 are SGHVT and SQSDAQ. DNA for the CDR3: TGTGCCAGCAGCCCCCCGGACAGAGTAAACCACCACCGGGCCAACGTCCTGACTTTC. Protein sequence: CASSPPDRVNHHRANVLTF.

The chain is built from TRBV5-1 and TRBJ1-6; 9 nucleotides match TRBD1. V shed 0 bases, J shed 8 bases, and the junction held 6 bases outside the gene matches. This CDR3 is built from 16 residues. Looked up from germline, CDR1 is SGHRS and CDR2 is YFSETQ. CDR3 sequence reads: CASSLDNRGPYSPLHF. The CDR3 DNA reads TGCGCCAGCAGCTTGGACAACAGGGGGCCCTATTCACCCCTCCACTTT.

V and J are TRBV27 and TRBJ2-2, with TRBD1 identical over 9 bases. Germline CDR1 MNHEY, CDR2 SMNVEV (reference sequence). After removal of 5 bases from V and 6 bases from J, the junction contained 7 bases not matched to a gene. There are 15 residues in the CDR3. The CDR3 loop is CASSLWTGVAGELFF. The CDR3, as DNA: TGTGCCAGCAGTCTATGGACAGGGGTGGCCGGGGAGCTGTTTTTT.

This chain uses TRBV3-1 (or the pseudogene TRBV3-2) with TRBJ2-7, with D possibly matching TRBD2 (6 bases). The germline V gene encodes CDR1 LGHDT and CDR2 YNNKEL (reference sequence). Trimming pared 1 base from V and 4 bases from J, leaving 14 bases between. The CDR3 extends over 15 amino acids. The CDR3 loop is CASSQVGLRGYEQYF. Here the CDR3 DNA reads TGTGCCAGCAGCCAAGTGGGACTCCGGGGGTACGAGCAGTACTTC.

This chain connects TRBV19 to TRBJ1-1; D uncertain. CDR1 and CDR2 (germline): LNHDA, SQIVND (reference sequence). The CDR3 has 13 amino acids. V gave up 6 bases and J gave up 1 base, with 9 bases separating them. The CDR3 DNA reads TGTGCCAGTAGCGGACGTCAGAACACTGAAGCTTTCTTT. Translation gives CASSGRQNTEAFF.

This clone was seen only a few times. Different DNA sequences within this sample yield the same CDR3. V gene TRBV6-5 combines with J gene TRBJ1-5, with no clear D. This CDR3 is built from 11 residues. Trimming shortened V by 8 bases and J by 6 bases, and 8 bases separated the two germline ends. CDR1 is MNHEY and CDR2 is SVGAGI in the germline V gene. In DNA, the CDR3 is TGTGCCAGCGGCACTGGTCAGCCCCAGCATTTT. Protein product: CASGTGQPQHF.

This rearrangement joins TRBV24-1 to TRBJ1-1; D is perhaps TRBD1 (6 bases). Trimming removed 5 bases from V and 2 bases from J, with 11 bases in between. Germline CDR1 is KGHDR and CDR2 is SFDVKD. The CDR3 length is 14 residues. CDR3 coding DNA: TGTGCCACCAGTGGGGAACAGGGTAACACTGAAGCTTTCTTT. This codes for CATSGEQGNTEAFF.

This clone appeared a few times. V gene TRBV27 combines with J gene TRBJ2-1; a possible D gene is TRBD2 (5 bases). V shed 0 bases and J shed 0 bases, with 12 bases lying between them. Germline values: CDR1 MNHEY, CDR2 SMNVEV (reference sequence). The CDR3 runs to 17 residues. This chain's CDR3 is CASSLSWAGSSYNEQFF. CDR3 DNA: TGTGCCAGCAGTTTATCATGGGCGGGTAGCTCCTACAATGAGCAGTTCTTC.

This clone was detected once. This chain uses TRBV7-9 with TRBJ2-3; D not certain. The CDR3 length is 16 residues. Germline CDR1 and CDR2: SEHNR and FQNEAQ (reference sequence). Between the trimmed V and J ends, which lost 2 bases and 6 bases, there was a span of 18 bases. CDR3 in amino acids: CASSLNPRPRVDTQYF. The CDR3 DNA reads TGTGCCAGCAGCTTAAACCCTCGCCCCCGGGTGGATACGCAGTATTTT.

The rearrangement joins TRBV6-6 to TRBJ1-2; D is possibly TRBD1 (6 bases). There are 15 residues in the CDR3. Between the trimmed V and J ends, which lost 4 bases and 3 bases, there was a span of 15 bases. Germline CDR1 is MNHNY and CDR2 is SVGAGI (reference sequence). DNA for the CDR3: TGTGCCAGCAGTTCCTACGGTGCAGGGGACTATGGCTACACCTTC. Translated: CASSSYGAGDYGYTF.

This chain links TRBV6-5 with TRBJ1-5; D is undetermined. Looked up from germline, CDR1 is MNHEY and CDR2 is SVGAGI. The CDR3 runs to 14 residues. The V end was cut by 5 bases, the J end by 7 bases, with 15 bases between. CDR3 residues: CASSSVRIGQPQHF. CDR3 coding DNA: TGTGCCAGCAGTAGCGTTAGAATAGGACAGCCCCAGCATTTT.

V and J are TRBV7-2 and TRBJ2-3; TRBD2 agrees at 9 bases. This CDR3 region has 15 residues. Unmatched junction bases numbered 5, after V lost 2 bases and J lost 5 bases. CDR1 and CDR2 (germline): SGHTA, FQGNSA. The CDR3 DNA reads as TGTGCCAGCAGCTTACAGAATAGCGGGGGAGATACGCAGTATTTT. This gives the protein CASSLQNSGGDTQYF. Filled out from reference TRBV7-2 and TRBJ2-3, the complete variable domain reads GAGVSQSPSNKVTEKGKDVELRCDPISGHTALYWYRQSLGQGLEFLIYFQGNSAPDKSGLPSDRFSAERTGGSVSTLTIQRTQQEDSAVYLCASSLQNSGGDTQYFGPGTRLTVL.

This clone occurred once. The chain has TRBV5-1 and TRBJ1-1, with D tentatively TRBD1 (6 bases). CDR3 length: 14 amino acids. Germline CDR1 is SGHRS and CDR2 is YFSETQ. Between the trimmed V and J ends, which lost 4 bases and 4 bases, there was a span of 14 bases. The chain's CDR3 is CASSPGHSVTEAFF. In DNA form, the CDR3 reads TGCGCCAGCAGCCCGGGACATTCAGTCACTGAAGCTTTCTTT.

The chain uses TRBV4-3 and TRBJ1-1, with a possible D match to TRBD1 (5 bases). V was shortened by 3 bases and J by 7 bases, with 12 bases between the two germline ends. There are 13 residues in the CDR3. CDR1 LGHNA and CDR2 YSLEER come from the germline V gene. This CDR3 reads CASSHSDTYEAFF. CDR3 DNA: TGCGCCAGCAGCCACTCGGACACCTATGAAGCTTTCTTT.

The chain couples TRBV19 to TRBJ2-7; D is perhaps TRBD2 (6 bases). Looked up from germline, CDR1 is LNHDA and CDR2 is SQIVND (reference sequence). Trimming shortened V by 3 bases and J by 7 bases, and 19 bases separated the two germline ends. The CDR3 runs 15 residues. CDR3 amino acids: CASSISGSGTSEQYF. In DNA, the CDR3 is TGTGCCAGTAGTATTTCAGGATCTGGGACTTCAGAGCAGTACTTC.

The chain has TRBV19 and TRBJ2-3; possible D gene TRBD2, 5 bases. CDR1 and CDR2 (germline): LNHDA, SQIVND (reference sequence). Between the trimmed V and J ends, which lost 6 bases and 6 bases, there was a span of 7 bases. This CDR3 has 11 amino acids. DNA of the CDR3: TGTGCCAGTAGCTCGGGGGATACGCAGTATTTT. It encodes CASSSGDTQYF. Drawing the rest from reference TRBV19 and TRBJ2-3, the complete variable domain is DGGITQSPKYLFRKEGQNVTLSCEQNLNHDAMYWYRQDPGQGLRLIYYSQIVNDFQKGDIAEGYSVSREKKESFPLTVTSAQKNPTAFYLCASSSGDTQYFGPGTRLTVL.

The V call is TRBV12-3 or TRBV12-4, the J call TRBJ1-6; D not certain. The CDR3 is 13 amino acids. V was shortened by 3 bases and J by 7 bases, with 7 bases between the two germline ends. CDR3 nucleotide sequence: TGTGCCAGCAGTTTCGGGCAGAATTCACCCCTCCACTTT. It translates to CASSFGQNSPLHF.

The rearrangement links TRBV10-3 to TRBJ2-5, with D perhaps TRBD1 (5 bases). Germline-derived CDR1 and CDR2 are ENHRY and SYGVKD. V dropped 9 bases and J dropped 3 bases, with 11 bases sitting between them. The CDR3 consists of 12 residues. CDR3 residues: CAISSGKETQYF. CDR3 coding DNA: TGTGCCATTTCTTCAGGGAAAGAGACCCAGTACTTC.